This T cell receptor beta chain is from a study of cytomegalovirus exposure and HLA in healthy donors. Donors were drawn from the 120-subject validation cohort, separate from the roughly 700-subject first cohort. Profiled with immunoSEQ multiplex PCR; TCRdb holds only in-frame clones, not every one. The table includes approximately 150,000 clones, 91% detected once. CDR3 length: 12 residues. Germline-derived CDR1 and CDR2 are KGHSH and LQKENI. Trimming removed 4 bases from V and 5 bases from J, with 8 bases in between. The source material was PBMCs. The gene calls are TRBV18 and TRBJ2-5; D is unclear. This clonotype was sampled from a woman aged 18-29 years in good health and CMV-seropositive. CDR3 DNA: TGTGCCAGCTCACGCCTCCGGGAGACCCAGTACTTC. Amino acid sequence: CASSRLRETQYF.